One and the same sample provided the 28 T cell receptor beta chains below, sequenced in a study of blood T cell repertoires in COVID-19. Measured with immunoSEQ multiplex PCR; TCRdb has only the in-frame clones, and not every one. The profile shows about 200,000 clones, 87% of them singletons. The source material was peripheral blood. The receptors originated from a man between 60 and 75 years old with active or convalescent COVID-19.

The rearrangement uses TRBV18 and TRBJ2-3; 9 positions match TRBD1. The trim removed 4 bases at V and 3 bases at J, leaving 8 bases unmatched. Germline assignment: CDR1 KGHSH and CDR2 LQKENI. This CDR3 comprises 16 residues. The CDR3 coding sequence is TGTGCCAGCTCACGACAGGGACAGGGTTCGACAGATACGCAGTATTTT. This codes for CASSRQGQGSTDTQYF.

V and J are TRBV15 and TRBJ1-1; maybe TRBD1 (5 bases). The V gene lost 0 bases and the J gene lost 12 bases, with 17 bases spanning the gap. The CDR3 covers 14 residues. CDR1 is LNHNV and CDR2 is YYDKDF in the germline V gene (reference sequence). The CDR3 nucleotides read TGTGCCACCAGCAGAGATTCCCCCGCAGGGAATCCTTTCTTT. Protein sequence: CATSRDSPAGNPFF.

In its sample, this clone was seen a few times. The chain joins TRBV2 to TRBJ1-6, with D possibly matching TRBD1 (6 bases). V lost 4 bases and J 11 bases, leaving 15 bases between the germline ends. The germline gives CDR1 SNHLY, CDR2 FYNNEI. This CDR3 has 14 amino acids. Here the CDR3 DNA reads TGTGCCAGCAGTGGAACAGGGCGAAGTACACCCCTCCACTTT. Amino acids: CASSGTGRSTPLHF.

The chain couples TRBV10-3 to TRBJ2-3, with D possibly matching TRBD2 (5 bases). Trimming took 11 bases from V and 0 from J, leaving 15 bases between them. The germline V gene has CDR1 ENHRY and CDR2 SYGVKD. The CDR3 length is 14 residues. The CDR3 DNA follows: TGTGCCGTCAAAGCGGACCTCAGCACAGATACGCAGTATTTT. Translated, it gives CAVKADLSTDTQYF.

The chain couples TRBV19 to TRBJ2-2; weak D call: TRBD1 (6 bases). Germline CDR1 LNHDA, CDR2 SQIVND (reference sequence). The CDR3 has 14 amino acids. Trimming shortened V by 8 bases and J by 2 bases, and 12 bases separated the two germline ends. The DNA of the CDR3 is TGTGCCAGTCTGGTTGGGGGCAACACCGGGGAGCTGTTTTTT. Translating gives CASLVGGNTGELFF.

The chain recombines TRBV27 with TRBJ1-6; the D is unclear. Trimming shortened V by 3 bases and J by 5 bases, and 11 bases separated the two germline ends. There are 15 residues in the CDR3. Germline lookup yields CDR1 MNHEY and CDR2 SMNVEV (reference sequence). The CDR3 DNA follows: TGTGCCAGCAGTTTTCCCGGGGTAAATAATTCACCCCTCCACTTT. This gives the protein CASSFPGVNNSPLHF.

The chain links TRBV2 to TRBJ2-5; a possible D gene is TRBD1 (5 bases). Trimming left V 9 bases short and J 5 bases short, with 16 bases between. CDR1 SNHLY and CDR2 FYNNEI come from the germline V gene. This CDR3 comprises 13 residues. The CDR3 coding sequence is TGTGCCAGTCGAGGACAACCAGGGGAGACCCAGTACTTC. Its protein product is CASRGQPGETQYF. The whole variable domain, remainder taken from reference TRBV2 and TRBJ2-5, is EPEVTQTPSHQVTQMGQEVILRCVPISNHLYFYWYRQILGQKVEFLVSFYNNEISEKSEIFDDQFSVERPDGSNFTLKIRSTKLEDSAMYFCASRGQPGETQYFGPGTRLLVL.

The chain has TRBV4-1 and TRBJ2-7; 8 positions agree with TRBD1. The length of the CDR3 is 14 residues. Germline V gene data show CDR1 as MGHRA and CDR2 as YSYEKL. The trim removed 4 bases at V and 4 bases at J, leaving 6 bases unmatched. CDR3 sequence reads: CASSPGTGLYEQYF. The CDR3 region has the DNA TGCGCCAGCAGCCCGGGGACAGGACTATACGAGCAGTACTTC.

V is TRBV6-5 and J is TRBJ1-2; no reliable D call. The CDR3 extends over 12 amino acids. Deletions cut 4 bases from V and 4 bases from J, with 7 bases between. Germline assignment: CDR1 MNHEY and CDR2 SVGAGI. The DNA of the CDR3 is TGTGCCAGCAGTTTCCGGGGCTATGGCTACACCTTC. Protein sequence: CASSFRGYGYTF.

CDR3 sequence (DNA): TGTGCCAGCAGCAACGGGAGGGGGCCGGGGTACAATGAGCAGTTCTTC. Residues: CASSNGRGPGYNEQFF. This chain uses TRBV21-1 with TRBJ2-1; TRBD2 reflects the table's D call only, with no check against the DNA. TRBV21-1 is a pseudogene segment. The CDR3 consists of 16 residues.

The gene calls are TRBV19 and TRBJ1-1, with D maybe TRBD1 (6 bases). The ends were cut back, 6 bases at V and 3 bases at J, with 20 bases in the middle. Germline assignment: CDR1 LNHDA and CDR2 SQIVND (reference sequence). The CDR3 has 16 amino acids. DNA for the CDR3: TGTGCCAGTAGAACAGGCTACCGAAAGGGGGACACTGAAGCTTTCTTT. Its translation is CASRTGYRKGDTEAFF.

J is TRBJ1-5 and V is TRBV20-1; D might be TRBD1 (6 bases). Between the trimmed V and J ends, which lost 3 bases and 5 bases, there was a span of 11 bases. CDR1 is DFQATT, CDR2 SNEGSKA, per germline (reference sequence). The CDR3 covers 13 residues. Written as DNA, the CDR3 is TGCAGTGCTAGTTCAGGGGTTGATCAGCCCCAGCATTTT. Protein sequence: CSASSGVDQPQHF.

This rearrangement joins TRBV7-9 to TRBJ2-1, with D perhaps TRBD2 (6 bases). This CDR3 spans 17 amino acids. Trimming stripped 10 bases from V and 3 bases from J, with 25 bases between. Germline CDR1 and CDR2: SEHNR and FQNEAQ (reference sequence). DNA of the CDR3: TGTGCCACTGCCCGCGGGACCAACGACCGGTACTACAATGAGCAGTTCTTC. As protein: CATARGTNDRYYNEQFF.

This chain joins TRBV7-9 and TRBJ1-1; 7 bases match TRBD1. Germline loops: CDR1 SEHNR, CDR2 FQNEAQ (reference sequence). J was trimmed by 3 bases and V by 3 bases; bases with no gene match: 1. The CDR3 has 13 amino acids. In nucleotides, the CDR3 is TGTGCCAGCAGCTTGACAGGGTACACTGAAGCTTTCTTT. Encoded protein: CASSLTGYTEAFF.

This clone was seen a handful of times. This chain connects TRBV30 to TRBJ1-2, with 11 positions matching TRBD1. Trimming cost V 0 bases and J 2 bases; bases outside gene matches: 5. In germline, CDR1 is GTSNPN, CDR2 SVGIG (reference sequence). This CDR3 region has 16 residues. The CDR3: CAWSVWRDRGNYGYTF. CDR3 nucleotide sequence: TGTGCCTGGAGTGTCTGGCGGGACAGGGGGAACTATGGCTACACCTTC.

The V gene is TRBV19, the J gene TRBJ2-1; tentatively, D is TRBD2 (5 bases). Germline loops: CDR1 LNHDA, CDR2 SQIVND (reference sequence). This CDR3 spans 10 amino acids. V lost 10 bases and J 8 bases, leaving 9 bases between the germline ends. CDR3 nucleotide sequence: TGTGCCACCGGGGAACATGAGCAGTTCTTC. Translated, it gives CATGEHEQFF.

The chain uses TRBV11-3 and TRBJ1-1; D unresolved. CDR3 length equals 13 residues. Germline V gene lookup returns CDR1 SGHNT and CDR2 YENEEA. Trimming removed 3 bases from V and 1 base from J, with 6 bases in between. DNA of the CDR3: TGTGCCAGCAGCTTTTCCAAGAACACTGAAGCTTTCTTT. Translating gives CASSFSKNTEAFF.

The chain links TRBV6-1 to TRBJ2-7; 8 positions match TRBD2. Per germline, CDR1 MNHNS and CDR2 SASEGT. Losses at the gene ends were 1 base for V and 7 bases for J; bases not matched to a gene: 9. The CDR3 covers 15 residues. For the CDR3, the DNA is TGTGCCAGCAGTGAAGGCGGCGGGGGGTATAGGGAGCAGTACTTC. Encoded protein: CASSEGGGGYREQYF.

This chain uses TRBV5-8 with TRBJ2-1; maybe TRBD1 (6 bases). CDR1 is SGHTS and CDR2 is YDEGEE in the germline V gene. Trimming took 3 bases from V and 0 from J, leaving 13 bases between them. The CDR3 loop spans 16 amino acids. The CDR3 region has the DNA TGTGCCAGCAGCTCTGACAGGCCCAGCTCCTACAATGAGCAGTTCTTC. Protein sequence: CASSSDRPSSYNEQFF.

The chain has TRBV9 and TRBJ1-4; D not certain. V was cut by 4 bases and J by 8 bases, with 9 bases left in between. The CDR3 spans 12 residues. The germline CDR1 and CDR2 sequences are SGDLS and YYNGEE. The CDR3 DNA sequence: TGTGCCAGCAGCCGCGACGGGGAAAAACTGTTTTTT. This encodes CASSRDGEKLFF. Full variable domain (remainder filled in from reference TRBV9 and TRBJ1-4): DSGVTQTPKHLITATGQRVTLRCSPRSGDLSVYWYQQSLDQGLQFLIQYYNGEERAKGNILERFSAQQFPDLHSELNLSSLELGDSALYFCASSRDGEKLFFGSGTQLSVL.

J is TRBJ1-1 and V is TRBV6-5, with a possible D match to TRBD1 (5 bases). Trimming removed 0 bases from V and 3 bases from J, with 11 bases in between. The CDR3 spans 15 residues. CDR1 and CDR2 (germline): MNHEY, SVGAGI. Here the CDR3 DNA reads TGTGCCAGCAGTTACTCGCCGGGGGGTCACACTGAAGCTTTCTTT. The encoded protein is CASSYSPGGHTEAFF.

This chain joins TRBV11-2 and TRBJ2-7; D ambiguous. Trimming removed 1 base at V and 3 bases at J, with 10 bases between. From germline, CDR1 is SGHAT and CDR2 FQNNGV. The CDR3 runs to 14 residues. CDR3 residues: CASSLAQAIYEQYF. CDR3 sequence (DNA): TGTGCCAGCAGCTTAGCCCAGGCGATCTACGAGCAGTACTTC.

V usage is TRBV4-2 and J usage is TRBJ1-2, with unresolved D. The CDR3 consists of 13 residues. The germline CDR1 and CDR2 sequences are LGHNA and YNFKEQ. V was clipped by 1 base and J by 8 bases, with 11 bases between them. CDR3 residues: CASSQVGGEGYTF. The CDR3 DNA is TGTGCCAGCAGCCAAGTGGGCGGGGAAGGCTACACCTTC.

CDR3 nucleotide sequence: TGTGCCAGCTCACTTAACAGCTTACCGAGGGAGCAAAACACCATATATTTT. Protein product: CASSLNSLPREQNTIYF. The chain links TRBV18 to TRBJ1-3; no clear D gene. Germline V gives CDR1 KGHSH, CDR2 LQKENI. This CDR3 comprises 17 residues. V lost 4 bases to trimming and J lost 6 bases, with 22 bases between them. Combining the CDR3 with reference TRBV18 and TRBJ1-3 gives the whole variable domain NAGVMQNPRHLVRRRGQEARLRCSPMKGHSHVYWYRQLPEEGLKFMVYLQKENIIDESGMPKERFSAEFPKEGPSILRIQQVVRGDSAAYFCASSLNSLPREQNTIYFGEGSWLTVV.

The chain combines TRBV2 with TRBJ2-3; no clear D. This CDR3 contains 13 residues. Trimming stripped 5 bases from V and 5 bases from J, with 11 bases between. Germline V CDR1 and CDR2: SNHLY, FYNNEI. The CDR3 nucleotides read TGTGCCAGCAGTCCGATACCAGGAGATACGCAGTATTTT. Amino acids: CASSPIPGDTQYF.

The rearrangement links TRBV19 to TRBJ2-1; 9 bases align to TRBD2. With 5 bases clipped from V and 4 bases from J, the junction kept 6 bases outside the gene matches. CDR1 is LNHDA and CDR2 is SQIVND in the germline V gene (reference sequence). The CDR3 extends over 15 amino acids. DNA of the CDR3: TGTGCCAGTAGTTCCCTAGCGGGGAATTACAATGAGCAGTTCTTC. This encodes CASSSLAGNYNEQFF.

This sequence joins TRBV27 and TRBJ1-2, with D maybe TRBD1 (5 bases). Germline V gene data show CDR1 as MNHEY and CDR2 as SMNVEV (reference sequence). This CDR3 region has 15 residues. The germline V and J ends were trimmed by 10 bases and 6 bases, with 24 bases remaining between them. The CDR3 DNA is TGTGCCACCCGGGGGAGAAAATACGGGACGGATGGCTACACCTTC. The encoded protein is CATRGRKYGTDGYTF.

The chain carries TRBV6-6 and TRBJ1-3, with 7 bases that match TRBD1. Losses at the gene ends were 5 bases for V and 3 bases for J; bases not matched to a gene: 4. CDR3 size: 14 residues. Germline CDR1 MNHNY, CDR2 SVGAGI (reference sequence). The CDR3 protein is CASSRRGIGNTIYF. The CDR3 DNA reads as TGTGCCAGCAGTCGCAGGGGGATTGGAAACACCATATATTTT.